A selection of T cell receptor beta chains follows, all from one sample in a study of T cell responses to AZD1222 COVID-19 vaccine. Only in-frame clones appear in the TCRdb table, and some are missing; sequencing was by immunoSEQ multiplex PCR. The sample shows around 58,000 clones, about 86% of them seen only once. Sample: peripheral blood, taken on day 0 of AZD1222 vaccination. These receptors were taken from an adult in good health. Both conserved end residues are trimmed from each CDR3. Fields, in order: V gene, J gene, CDR3 protein.

TRBV18	TRBJ2-2	ASSPEQGTNAGELF
TRBV7-9	TRBJ2-7	ASSLDLAGAGRSYEQY
TRBV6-5	TRBJ1-1	ASRIRQAGEAF
TRBV19	TRBJ1-2	ASRGPGGPYYGYT
TRBV5-4	TRBJ2-2	ASSRDRSQGELF
TRBV28	TRBJ2-5	ASSDTRDQTETQY
TRBV7-8	TRBJ1-5	ASSQVPFSNQPQH
TRBV5-5	TRBJ1-2	ASSPGQPNYGYT
TRBV2	TRBJ1-2	ASSRQGKGWGYT
TRBV28	TRBJ2-1	ASSPTPAGEQF
TRBV6-5	TRBJ1-2	ASSYMGGNYGYT
TRBV7-9	TRBJ1-2	AFRENYGYT
TRBV30	TRBJ2-6	AWRKGQPSGANVLT
TRBV6-1	TRBJ1-2	ASSTSNYGYT
TRBV15	TRBJ1-5	ATSRDLGRVNQPQH
TRBV9	TRBJ1-2	ASSVGGRYGYT
TRBV30	TRBJ1-1	AWSVRECFSEAF
TRBV29-1	TRBJ2-5	SGSRGQETQY
TRBV18	TRBJ2-7	ASSPEIGYEQY
TRBV5-1	TRBJ1-4	ASSSSTGARTNEKLF
TRBV6-5	TRBJ2-1	ASSPDRRNNEQF
TRBV25-1	TRBJ1-4	ASIGTQGMSEKLF
TRBV19	TRBJ2-7	ASSGREREGSNEQY
TRBV5-1	TRBJ2-2	ASSPGRANTGELF
TRBV7-2	TRBJ2-1	ASSPSVVNNEQF
TRBV19	TRBJ1-1	ASSSGQGSSVNTEAF
TRBV9	TRBJ1-2	ASSGPWANYGYT
TRBV2	TRBJ2-7	ASILSLRDRTNYEQY